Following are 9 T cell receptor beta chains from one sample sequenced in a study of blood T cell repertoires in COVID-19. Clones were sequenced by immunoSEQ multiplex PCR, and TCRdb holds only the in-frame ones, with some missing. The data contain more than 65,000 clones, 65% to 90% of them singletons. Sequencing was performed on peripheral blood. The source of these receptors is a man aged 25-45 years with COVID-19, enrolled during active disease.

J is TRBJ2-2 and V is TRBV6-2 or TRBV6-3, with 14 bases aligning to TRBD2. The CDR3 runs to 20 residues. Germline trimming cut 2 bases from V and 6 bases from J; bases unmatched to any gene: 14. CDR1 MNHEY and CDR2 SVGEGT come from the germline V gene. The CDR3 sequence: CASSYPTHFGLAGGSGELFF. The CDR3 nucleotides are TGTGCCAGCAGTTACCCTACCCACTTCGGACTAGCGGGAGGCTCCGGGGAGCTGTTTTTT.

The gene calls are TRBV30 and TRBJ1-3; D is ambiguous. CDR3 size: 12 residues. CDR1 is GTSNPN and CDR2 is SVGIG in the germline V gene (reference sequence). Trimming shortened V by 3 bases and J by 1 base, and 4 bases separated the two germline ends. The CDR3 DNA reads TGTGCCTGGAGGAGTTCTGGAAACACCATATATTTT. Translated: CAWRSSGNTIYF.

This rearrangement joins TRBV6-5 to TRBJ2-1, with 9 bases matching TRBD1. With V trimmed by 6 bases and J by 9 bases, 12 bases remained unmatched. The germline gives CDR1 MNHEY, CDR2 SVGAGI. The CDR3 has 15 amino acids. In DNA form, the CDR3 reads TGTGCCAGCAGCCGATCCGGGACAGGGTCGACTGAGCAGTTCTTC. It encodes CASSRSGTGSTEQFF.

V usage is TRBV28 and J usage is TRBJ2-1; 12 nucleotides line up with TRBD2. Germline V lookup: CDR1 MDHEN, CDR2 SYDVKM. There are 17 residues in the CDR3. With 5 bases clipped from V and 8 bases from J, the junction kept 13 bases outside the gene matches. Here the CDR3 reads CASSGLAGRATFYEQFF. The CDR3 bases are TGTGCCAGCAGTGGACTAGCGGGAAGGGCCACATTTTATGAGCAGTTCTTC.

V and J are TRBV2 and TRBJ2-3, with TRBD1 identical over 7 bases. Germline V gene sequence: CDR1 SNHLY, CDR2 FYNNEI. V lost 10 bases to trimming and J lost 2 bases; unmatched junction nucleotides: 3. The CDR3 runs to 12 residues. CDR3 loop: CATGTDTDTQYF. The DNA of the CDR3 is TGTGCCACCGGGACAGACACAGATACGCAGTATTTT.

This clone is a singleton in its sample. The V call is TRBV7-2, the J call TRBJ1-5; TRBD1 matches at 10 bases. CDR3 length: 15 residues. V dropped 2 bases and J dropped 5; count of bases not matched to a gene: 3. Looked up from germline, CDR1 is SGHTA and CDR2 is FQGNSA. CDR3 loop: CASSLRTGGDQPQHF. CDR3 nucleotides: TGTGCCAGCAGCTTACGGACAGGGGGGGATCAGCCCCAGCATTTT.

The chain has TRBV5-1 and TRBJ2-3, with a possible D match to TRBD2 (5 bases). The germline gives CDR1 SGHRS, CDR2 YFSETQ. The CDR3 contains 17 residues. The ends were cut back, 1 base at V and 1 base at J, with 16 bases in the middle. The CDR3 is CASSLSPRAVGTDTQYF. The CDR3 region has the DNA TGCGCCAGCAGCTTGTCTCCTAGAGCGGTCGGCACAGATACGCAGTATTTT.

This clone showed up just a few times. The DNA for the CDR3 is TGTGCCACCGGGCTAGCGGGAGGGAACTCCTACAATGAGCAGTTCTTC. Translating gives CATGLAGGNSYNEQFF. The V and J genes are TRBV24-1 and TRBJ2-1; 12 bases map to TRBD2. This CDR3 is 16 amino acids long. In germline, CDR1 is KGHDR, CDR2 SFDVKD. Trimming cost V 9 bases and J 0 bases; bases outside gene matches: 5.

In DNA form, the CDR3 reads TGTGCCACCAGCAGAGCTGATGAGCAGTTCTTC. It encodes CATSRADEQFF. The chain is built from TRBV15 and TRBJ2-1, with no clear D. Germline V gene lookup returns CDR1 LNHNV and CDR2 YYDKDF (reference sequence). The CDR3 sequence is 11 residues long. V lost 1 base and J lost 8, with 3 bases in between.